This record concerns one TCR beta chain sequence. Its antigen is not known. Here immunoSEQ multiplex PCR was the method, and the copy in TCRdb shows in-frame clones only, minus some. The sample has almost 35,000 clones; 85% to 90% are singletons. This record belongs to a study of T cell responses to AZD1222 COVID-19 vaccine. Points from the study as a whole: Increased Spike-specific TCR breadth and depth were observed after two AZD1222 doses. Repertoires were sampled only after the peak T cell response. Females outnumbered males among donors, who were mostly white British; clonal diversity was possibly underestimated. CD4 TCRs associated with vaccination spanned spike, dominating at 160-218 and 743-854.

The sequences come from peripheral blood, collected on day 0 of AZD1222 vaccination. The receptor's source is an adult in good health.

The CDR3 spells CASSKGLAQRDSTGELFF. The CDR3 region has the DNA TGTGCCAGCAGCAAAGGTCTCGCCCAGCGGGACAGCACCGGGGAGCTGTTTTTT. V usage is TRBV21-1 and J usage is TRBJ2-2. TRBV21-1 is designated a pseudogene. CDR3 length equals 18 residues.